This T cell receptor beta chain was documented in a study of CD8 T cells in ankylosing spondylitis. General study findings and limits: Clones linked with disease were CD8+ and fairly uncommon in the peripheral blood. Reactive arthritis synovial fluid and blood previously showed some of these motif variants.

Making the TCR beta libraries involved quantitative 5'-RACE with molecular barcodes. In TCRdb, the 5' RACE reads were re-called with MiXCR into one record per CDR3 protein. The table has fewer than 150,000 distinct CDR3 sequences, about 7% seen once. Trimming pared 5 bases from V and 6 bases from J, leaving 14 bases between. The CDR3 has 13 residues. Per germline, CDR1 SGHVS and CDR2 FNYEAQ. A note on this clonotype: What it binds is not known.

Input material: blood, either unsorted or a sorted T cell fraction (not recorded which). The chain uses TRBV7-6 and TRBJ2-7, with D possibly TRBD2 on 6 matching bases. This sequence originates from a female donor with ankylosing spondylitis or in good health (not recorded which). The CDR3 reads CASSLGLSSEQYF. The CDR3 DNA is TGTGCCAGCAGCCTGGGACTCTCGAGCGAGCAGTACTTC.